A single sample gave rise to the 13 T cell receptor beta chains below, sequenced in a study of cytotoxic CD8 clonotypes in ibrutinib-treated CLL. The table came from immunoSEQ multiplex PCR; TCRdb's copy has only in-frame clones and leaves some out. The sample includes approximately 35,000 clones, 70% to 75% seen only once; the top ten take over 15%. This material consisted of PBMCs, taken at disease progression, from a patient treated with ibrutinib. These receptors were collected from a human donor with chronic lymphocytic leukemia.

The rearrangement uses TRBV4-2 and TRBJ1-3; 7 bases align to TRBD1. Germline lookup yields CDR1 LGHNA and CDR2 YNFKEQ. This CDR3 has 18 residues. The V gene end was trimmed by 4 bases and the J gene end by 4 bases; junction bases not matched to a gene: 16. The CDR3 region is CASSRKGPPTGNGNTIYF. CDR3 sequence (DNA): TGTGCCAGCAGCCGCAAGGGGCCTCCGACAGGGAACGGAAACACCATATATTTT.

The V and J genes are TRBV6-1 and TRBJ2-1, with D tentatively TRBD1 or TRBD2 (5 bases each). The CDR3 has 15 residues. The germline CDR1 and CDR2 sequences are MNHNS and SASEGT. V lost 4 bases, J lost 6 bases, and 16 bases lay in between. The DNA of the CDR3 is TGTGCCAGCAGTGCCCGGGACGGAACTCTCAATGAGCAGTTCTTC. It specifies CASSARDGTLNEQFF.

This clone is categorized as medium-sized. In DNA, the CDR3 is TGTGCCAGCAGCTTGGGGGAGGGCTTGTACAATGAGCAGTTCTTC. Translated, it gives CASSLGEGLYNEQFF. The J gene is TRBJ2-1, the V gene TRBV7-9; 7 nucleotides align to TRBD2. The ends lost 3 bases at V and 4 bases at J; junction bases unmatched: 6. Germline V gives CDR1 SEHNR, CDR2 FQNEAQ (reference sequence). There are 15 residues in the CDR3.

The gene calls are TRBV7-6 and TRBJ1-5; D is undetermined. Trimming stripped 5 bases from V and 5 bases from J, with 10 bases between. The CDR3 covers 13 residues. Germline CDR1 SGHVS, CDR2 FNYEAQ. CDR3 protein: CASSASRYQPQHF. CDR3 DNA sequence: TGTGCCAGCAGCGCTTCAAGATATCAGCCCCAGCATTTT.

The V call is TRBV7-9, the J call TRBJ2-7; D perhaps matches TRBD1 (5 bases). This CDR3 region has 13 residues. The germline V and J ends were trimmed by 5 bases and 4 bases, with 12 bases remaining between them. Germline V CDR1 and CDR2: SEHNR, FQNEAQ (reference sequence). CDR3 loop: CASSQETAYEQYF. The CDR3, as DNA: TGTGCCAGCAGCCAAGAGACAGCATACGAGCAGTACTTC.

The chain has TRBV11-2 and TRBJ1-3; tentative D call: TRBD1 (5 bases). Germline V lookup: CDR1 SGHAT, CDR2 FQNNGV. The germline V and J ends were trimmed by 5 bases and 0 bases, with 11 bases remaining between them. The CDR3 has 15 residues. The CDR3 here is CASSQGHYSGNTIYF. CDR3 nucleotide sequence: TGTGCCAGCAGCCAAGGACACTACTCTGGAAACACCATATATTTT.

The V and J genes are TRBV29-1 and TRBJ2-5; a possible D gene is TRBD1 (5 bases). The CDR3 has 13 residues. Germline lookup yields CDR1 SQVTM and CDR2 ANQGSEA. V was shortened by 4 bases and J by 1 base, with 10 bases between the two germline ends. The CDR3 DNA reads TGCAGCGTTGGACAGAACTCCCAAGAGACCCAGTACTTC. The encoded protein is CSVGQNSQETQYF.

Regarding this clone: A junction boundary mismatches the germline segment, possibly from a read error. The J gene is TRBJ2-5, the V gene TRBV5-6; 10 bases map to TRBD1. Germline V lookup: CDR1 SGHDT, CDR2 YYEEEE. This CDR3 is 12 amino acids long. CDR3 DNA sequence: TGTGCCAGCAGCTTGGATTCCGGGACAGGGGACTTC. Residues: CASSLDSGTGDF.

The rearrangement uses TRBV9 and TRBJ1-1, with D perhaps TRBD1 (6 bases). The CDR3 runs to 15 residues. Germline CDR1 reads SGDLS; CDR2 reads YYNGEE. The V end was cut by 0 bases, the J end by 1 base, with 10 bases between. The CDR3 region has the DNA TGTGCCAGCAGCGTAGGGGGGGCTCCGAACACTGAAGCTTTCTTT. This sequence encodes CASSVGGAPNTEAFF. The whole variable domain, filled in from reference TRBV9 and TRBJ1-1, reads DSGVTQTPKHLITATGQRVTLRCSPRSGDLSVYWYQQSLDQGLQFLIQYYNGEERAKGNILERFSAQQFPDLHSELNLSSLELGDSALYFCASSVGGAPNTEAFFGQGTRLTVV.

CDR3 region: CASSLDSGTGIYGYTF. The CDR3, as DNA: TGTGCCAGCAGCTTAGATTCGGGGACAGGGATCTATGGCTACACCTTC. The chain employs TRBV11-2 and TRBJ1-2, with TRBD1 matching over 9 bases. The CDR3 has 16 amino acids. The J segment lost 4 bases and the V segment lost 0 bases, leaving 6 bases of the junction unmatched. Germline values: CDR1 SGHAT, CDR2 FQNNGV.

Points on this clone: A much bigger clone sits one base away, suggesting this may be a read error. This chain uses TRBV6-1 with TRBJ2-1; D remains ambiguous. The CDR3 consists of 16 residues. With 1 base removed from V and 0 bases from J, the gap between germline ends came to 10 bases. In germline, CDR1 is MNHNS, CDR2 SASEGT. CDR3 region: CASSEGTASSYNEQFF. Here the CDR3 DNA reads TGTGCCAGCAGTGAAGGGACCGCAAGCTCCTACAATGAGCAGTTCTTC.

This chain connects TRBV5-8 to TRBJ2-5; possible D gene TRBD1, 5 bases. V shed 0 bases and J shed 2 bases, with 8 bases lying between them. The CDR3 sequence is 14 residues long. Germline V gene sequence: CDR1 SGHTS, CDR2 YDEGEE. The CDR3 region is CASSLETAQETQYF. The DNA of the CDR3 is TGTGCCAGCAGCTTGGAGACAGCTCAAGAGACCCAGTACTTC. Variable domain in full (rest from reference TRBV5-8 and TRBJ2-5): EAGVTQSPTHLIKTRGQQATLRCSPISGHTSVYWYQQALGLGLQFLLWYDEGEERNRGNFPPRFSGRQFPNYSSELNVNALELEDSALYLCASSLETAQETQYFGPGTRLLVL.

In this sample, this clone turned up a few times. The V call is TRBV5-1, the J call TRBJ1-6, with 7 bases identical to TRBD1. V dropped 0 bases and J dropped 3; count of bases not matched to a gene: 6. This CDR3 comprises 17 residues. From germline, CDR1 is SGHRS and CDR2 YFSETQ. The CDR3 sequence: CASSLGLQGDYNSPLHF. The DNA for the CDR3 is TGCGCCAGCAGCTTGGGTCTCCAGGGGGACTATAATTCACCCCTCCACTTT. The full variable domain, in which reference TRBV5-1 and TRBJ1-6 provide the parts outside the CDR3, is KAGVTQTPRYLIKTRGQQVTLSCSPISGHRSVSWYQQTPGQGLQFLFEYFSETQRNKGNFPGRFSGRQFSNSRSEMNVSTLELGDSALYLCASSLGLQGDYNSPLHFGNGTRLTVT.